The rows below give T cell receptor beta chains drawn from one sample of a study of blood T cell repertoires in COVID-19. Only in-frame clones appear in the TCRdb table, and some are missing; sequencing was by immunoSEQ multiplex PCR. The table shows nearly 50,000 clones, with about 86% occurring only once. The sequenced sample was peripheral blood. These receptors were collected from a man aged 40-49 years with active COVID-19. Both conserved end residues are part of each CDR3. Each record gives: V gene, clone size, D gene, J gene, CDR3 protein, CDR3 DNA. D genes are given only for firm matches. Clone size is not always given. Where it is, it says once, few, many or a class for expanded clones.

>TRBV5-1|once|-|TRBJ2-3
CASRVSGLTDTQYF
TGCGCCAGCAGGGTATCAGGGCTCACAGATACGCAGTATTTT
>TRBV29-1|-|TRBD1|TRBJ2-6
CSVVGQGATGANVLTF
TGCAGCGTCGTGGGACAGGGGGCGACTGGGGCCAACGTCCTGACTTTC
>TRBV30|-|-|TRBJ1-1
CAWSLLGRDDTEAFF
TGTGCCTGGAGCCTTCTGGGGAGAGACGACACTGAAGCTTTCTTT
>TRBV19|-|-|TRBJ1-2
CASSPPFWAMNNYGYTF
TGTGCCAGTAGTCCCCCCTTCTGGGCGATGAATAACTATGGCTACACCTTC
>TRBV7-3|-|-|TRBJ2-7
CASSLTPQGAYEQYF
TGTGCCAGCAGCTTAACTCCACAGGGAGCCTACGAGCAGTACTTC
>TRBV2|-|TRBD2|TRBJ2-1
CASSEGGREQFF
TGTGCCAGCAGTGAAGGCGGGAGAGAGCAGTTCTTC
>TRBV11-2|-|TRBD1|TRBJ2-7
CASSFDRDYEQYF
TGTGCCAGCAGCTTCGACAGGGACTACGAGCAGTACTTC
>TRBV19|-|TRBD2|TRBJ2-7
CASTYSGSGVYEQYF
TGTGCCAGTACCTATAGCGGGAGTGGGGTTTACGAGCAGTACTTC
>TRBV7-7|-|TRBD2|TRBJ2-1
CASSKTSGRNEQFF
TGTGCCAGCAGCAAAACTAGCGGGAGAAATGAGCAGTTCTTC
>TRBV28|-|-|TRBJ2-3
CASSLRGQGGPDTQYF
TGTGCCAGCAGTTTACGGGGCCAGGGGGGCCCAGATACGCAGTATTTT
>TRBV5-1|-|TRBD2|TRBJ2-3
CASSLASTSGRSTDTQYF
TGCGCCAGCAGCTTGGCCTCGACTAGCGGGAGGTCCACAGATACGCAGTATTTT
>TRBV13|-|-|TRBJ2-3
CASGWRAPADTQYF
TGTGCCAGCGGGTGGAGAGCGCCGGCAGATACGCAGTATTTT
>TRBV24-1|-|TRBD2|TRBJ2-7
CATSGLAGVYEQYF
TGTGCCACCAGTGGACTAGCGGGAGTATACGAGCAGTACTTC
>TRBV19|-|-|TRBJ1-5
CASSGSSRDQPQHF
TGTGCCAGTAGTGGGTCCTCTCGGGATCAGCCCCAGCATTTT
>TRBV5-1|-|-|TRBJ2-1
CASSLATGQQEQFF
TGCGCCAGCAGCTTGGCCACAGGACAACAAGAGCAGTTCTTC
>TRBV29-1|few|TRBD1|TRBJ1-2
CSVGGQGNWGYTF
TGCAGCGTTGGGGGACAGGGTAACTGGGGCTACACCTTC
>TRBV30|-|-|TRBJ1-6
CAWSALDTDNSPLHF
TGTGCCTGGAGTGCACTGGACACGGATAATTCACCCCTCCACTTT
>TRBV9|-|-|TRBJ2-7
CASSVASYNEQYF
TGTGCCAGCAGCGTAGCTAGCTACAACGAGCAGTACTTC
>TRBV28|medium-sized|-|TRBJ1-2
CAPKGHTTF
TGTGCCCCTAAGGGACATACCACCTTC
>TRBV7-2|-|-|TRBJ2-7
CASSLEDSRTVQYF
TGTGCCAGCAGCTTGGAGGACTCTCGGACGGTGCAGTACTTC
>TRBV6-1|-|TRBD1|TRBJ1-2
CASTDRARGQEAPYGYTF
TGTGCCAGCACTGACCGTGCACGGGGACAGGAGGCCCCCTATGGCTACACCTTC
>TRBV14|-|-|TRBJ1-1
CASSQDQFSAFF
TGTGCCAGCAGCCAAGATCAGTTTTCAGCTTTCTTT
>TRBV30|-|TRBD2|TRBJ2-2
CALTQRGDTGELFF
TGTGCCTTGACCCAGCGGGGTGACACCGGGGAGCTGTTTTTT
>TRBV5-1|-|TRBD1|TRBJ1-6
CASSPGTGYSPLHF
TGCGCCAGCAGCCCCGGGACAGGGTATTCACCCCTCCACTTT
>TRBV5-8|once|-|TRBJ2-3
CASSFFGAADTQYF
TGTGCCAGCAGCTTTTTTGGGGCGGCAGATACGCAGTATTTT
>TRBV4-2|-|-|TRBJ2-2
CASSRGGDPGELFF
TGTGCCAGCAGCCGAGGAGGGGACCCCGGGGAGCTGTTTTTT
>TRBV5-6|-|-|TRBJ2-7
CASSSPAWAGEQYF
TGTGCCAGCAGCTCTCCCGCCTGGGCGGGGGAGCAGTACTTC
>TRBV3-1/TRBV3-2|-|TRBD1|TRBJ1-1
CASSPGQGVETEAFF
TGTGCCAGCAGCCCGGGACAGGGGGTTGAGACTGAAGCTTTCTTT
>TRBV24-1|-|-|TRBJ1-1
CATSDTAAGNTEAFF
TGTGCCACCAGTGATACCGCGGCGGGGAACACTGAAGCTTTCTTT
>TRBV18|-|-|TRBJ2-5
CASSQGLGVTQYF
TGTGCCAGCTCACAAGGCCTTGGAGTGACCCAGTACTTC
>TRBV2|few|-|TRBJ1-1
CATTWGEDTEAFF
TGTGCCACTACTTGGGGGGAGGACACTGAAGCTTTCTTT
>TRBV15|-|TRBD1|TRBJ2-3
CATSNDRASSTDTQYF
TGTGCCACCAGCAATGACAGGGCCTCTAGCACAGATACGCAGTATTTT
>TRBV13|once|TRBD1|TRBJ1-2
CASSFDRGLDGYTF
TGTGCCAGCAGCTTTGACAGGGGGCTAGATGGCTACACCTTC
>TRBV24-1|once|TRBD1|TRBJ2-2
CATSDLTGETGELFF
TGTGCCACCAGTGATTTGACAGGGGAAACCGGGGAGCTGTTTTTT
>TRBV19|-|-|TRBJ1-2
CASTVSDFYGYTF
TGTGCCAGTACCGTGAGTGATTTCTATGGCTACACCTTC
>TRBV7-3|-|TRBD2|TRBJ2-3
CASSLGASGSTDTQYF
TGTGCCAGCAGCTTAGGGGCTAGCGGAAGCACAGATACGCAGTATTTT
>TRBV2|once|TRBD2|TRBJ2-2
CASSANSGRTGELFF
TGTGCCAGCAGTGCCAATAGCGGGAGAACCGGGGAGCTGTTTTTT
>TRBV5-1|-|-|TRBJ1-1
CASSLAPVPNTEAFF
TGCGCCAGCAGCTTGGCTCCGGTCCCCAACACTGAAGCTTTCTTT
>TRBV20-1|-|-|TRBJ1-5
CSASVGIGQNSNQPQHF
TGCAGTGCTAGTGTCGGTATAGGACAGAATAGCAATCAGCCCCAGCATTTT
>TRBV6-5|-|-|TRBJ2-7
CASNSGSYEQYF
TGTGCCAGCAACAGCGGGTCCTACGAGCAGTACTTC
>TRBV5-8|-|-|TRBJ1-5
CASSYLTGVYNQPQHF
TGTGCCAGCAGCTACCTGACAGGCGTATACAATCAGCCCCAGCATTTT
>TRBV28|-|-|TRBJ1-5
CASSTAGQPQHF
TGTGCCAGCAGTACGGCGGGGCAGCCCCAGCATTTT
>TRBV2|-|-|TRBJ2-7
CASSVDAGPPEQYF
TGTGCCAGCAGTGTAGATGCGGGACCCCCTGAGCAGTACTTC
>TRBV5-3|-|TRBD1|TRBJ2-7
CARSRTGRLEQYF
TGTGCCAGAAGCAGGACAGGCCGCCTGGAGCAGTACTTC
>TRBV5-5|once|TRBD1|TRBJ1-2
CASSSGTGVYYGYTF
TGTGCCAGCAGCTCCGGGACAGGGGTCTACTATGGCTACACCTTC